The 26 T cell receptor beta chains listed next were all sequenced from one sample in a study of vaccination and CD4 T cells after COVID-19. These receptors' targets are unknown. The Oncomine TCR Beta short-read assay sequenced DNA from cultured CD4+ T cells. TCRdb re-called the PCR reads through MiXCR, storing one row per CDR3 protein. The profile shows about 13,000 distinct CDR3 sequences, about two fifths of them singletons. Treatment indicated: approximately 9-day PBMC culture with coronavirus spike peptide pools or control peptides (ViraFEST assay). Sample: CD4+ T cells from blood, cultured in vitro. The receptors were gathered from a human donor who had recovered from COVID-19.

In this sample, this clonotype turned up a few times. The rearrangement joins TRBV12-3 or TRBV12-4 to TRBJ2-3, with 10 bases that match TRBD2. CDR3 length equals 14 residues. The junction had 2 bases not matched to a gene; V was cut back by 4 bases and J by 4 bases. DNA for the CDR3: TGTGCCAGCAGTTCCACTAGCGGGGCAGATACGCAGTATTTT. It yields the protein CASSSTSGADTQYF.

This clonotype has more than one count but fewer than ten. This CDR3 reads CSARDAVSKETQYF. The CDR3 nucleotides read TGCAGTGCTAGAGATGCGGTATCCAAAGAGACCCAGTACTTC. The chain couples TRBV20-1 to TRBJ2-5; no firm D call. V lost 0 bases, J lost 3 bases, and 11 bases lay in between. Germline assignment: CDR1 DFQATT and CDR2 SNEGSKA (reference sequence). This CDR3 region has 14 residues.

The chain links TRBV28 to TRBJ1-2; TRBD1 aligns across 7 bases. This CDR3 spans 16 amino acids. Per the germline V gene, CDR1 is MDHEN and CDR2 is SYDVKM. With V trimmed by 5 bases and J by 3 bases, 12 bases remained unmatched. The CDR3 protein is CASSPPRGGRDYGYTF. The CDR3 DNA reads as TGTGCCAGCAGTCCCCCCAGGGGGGGGCGTGACTATGGCTACACCTTC.

This clonotype was counted only a few times. The V and J genes are TRBV18 and TRBJ1-2; no definite D call. CDR3 length equals 13 residues. The ends were cut back, 2 bases at V and 8 bases at J, with 12 bases in the middle. Germline V gene lookup returns CDR1 KGHSH and CDR2 LQKENI. This CDR3 is CASSPRVFEGYTF. The CDR3, as DNA: TGTGCCAGCTCACCAAGGGTTTTTGAGGGCTACACCTTC.

This clonotype is termed medium-sized. The V and J genes are TRBV6-1 and TRBJ1-6, with D possibly being TRBD1 (5 bases). The CDR3 totals 13 residues. The V gene lost 8 bases and the J gene lost 7 bases, with 12 bases spanning the gap. Germline CDR1 reads MNHNS; CDR2 reads SASEGT. The CDR3 here is CASARGGNSPLHF. Written as DNA, the CDR3 is TGTGCCAGCGCCCGGGGCGGGAATTCACCCCTCCACTTT.

The V call is TRBV5-1, the J call TRBJ1-1, with 10 bases that match TRBD1. Losses at the gene ends were 2 bases for V and 7 bases for J; bases not matched to a gene: 5. The CDR3 sequence is 14 residues long. Germline CDR1 and CDR2: SGHRS and YFSETQ. The CDR3 region has the DNA TGCGCCAGCAGCTTACAGACAGGGGGCAATGAAGCTTTCTTT. Translating it yields CASSLQTGGNEAFF. The whole variable domain, remainder taken from reference TRBV5-1 and TRBJ1-1, is KAGVTQTPRYLIKTRGQQVTLSCSPISGHRSVSWYQQTPGQGLQFLFEYFSETQRNKGNFPGRFSGRQFSNSRSEMNVSTLELGDSALYLCASSLQTGGNEAFFGQGTRLTVV.

This clonotype appeared a few times. V usage is TRBV20-1 and J usage is TRBJ1-6; D is possibly TRBD1 (6 bases). Germline V lookup: CDR1 DFQATT, CDR2 SNEGSKA (reference sequence). V was cut by 0 bases and J by 11 bases, with 20 bases left in between. The CDR3 contains 16 residues. CDR3 sequence: CSARDGSRGANAPLHF. CDR3 DNA sequence: TGCAGTGCTAGAGACGGATCCCGGGGGGCGAACGCACCCCTCCACTTT.

V usage is TRBV7-3 and J usage is TRBJ2-1; TRBD2 matches 7 bases. Germline CDR1 is SGHTA and CDR2 is FQGTGA. V lost 2 bases to trimming and J lost 6 bases; unmatched junction nucleotides: 7. CDR3 length equals 15 residues. This chain's CDR3 is CASSLRSSGLNEQFF. In DNA form, the CDR3 reads TGTGCCAGCAGCTTACGCTCTAGCGGACTCAATGAGCAGTTCTTC.

J is TRBJ2-5 and V is TRBV2; 7 bases map to TRBD1. Germline V gene sequence: CDR1 SNHLY, CDR2 FYNNEI. V trimming: 10 bases; J trimming: 1 base; junction bases outside the gene matches: 18. CDR3 length equals 17 residues. CDR3 DNA: TGTGCCACGCAACTGGACAGGACAGGACCTTCCCAAGAGACCCAGTACTTC. It encodes CATQLDRTGPSQETQYF.

This chain links TRBV15 with TRBJ1-5; maybe TRBD1 (5 bases). Trimming removed 1 base at V and 4 bases at J, with 14 bases between. From germline, CDR1 is LNHNV and CDR2 YYDKDF (reference sequence). This CDR3 is 16 amino acids long. The CDR3 spells CATSRARQRSNQPQHF. Here the CDR3 DNA reads TGTGCCACCAGCAGAGCTAGACAGAGAAGTAATCAGCCCCAGCATTTT.

This chain uses TRBV19 with TRBJ2-1; a possible D gene is TRBD2 (6 bases). V shed 4 bases and J shed 6 bases, with 13 bases lying between them. From germline, CDR1 is LNHDA and CDR2 SQIVND (reference sequence). The CDR3 covers 14 residues. The CDR3 coding sequence is TGTGCCAGTAGTAAGGGGAGGATGTTCAATGAGCAGTTCTTC. Amino acids: CASSKGRMFNEQFF.

Relative to its sample, this clonotype is medium-sized (0.01 to 0.1%). The chain joins TRBV20-1 to TRBJ2-7, with D unresolved. Germline CDR1 reads DFQATT; CDR2 reads SNEGSKA (reference sequence). The CDR3 is 12 residues long. V was pared by 5 bases and J by 7 bases, with 15 bases between. For the CDR3, the DNA is TGCAGTGCTGGAACCCGAAATGGGGAGCAGTACTTC. Amino acids: CSAGTRNGEQYF.

In its sample, this clonotype was seen a few times. V is TRBV7-2 and J is TRBJ1-2, with TRBD1 matching 9 bases. The J segment lost 5 bases and the V segment lost 7 bases, leaving 8 bases of the junction unmatched. Germline CDR1 SGHTA, CDR2 FQGNSA. This CDR3 contains 14 residues. In DNA form, the CDR3 reads TGTGCCAGCACCACTGGGACAGGGAGTTATGGCTACACCTTC. This sequence encodes CASTTGTGSYGYTF.

This clonotype has just a few counts. The chain carries TRBV28 and TRBJ1-2; 7 nucleotides line up with TRBD1. The CDR3 contains 15 residues. The germline V gene encodes CDR1 MDHEN and CDR2 SYDVKM. V shed 1 base, J shed 4 bases, and the junction held 6 bases outside the gene matches. The CDR3 region is CASSLSTGEAYGYTF. CDR3 coding DNA: TGTGCCAGCAGTTTATCAACAGGGGAGGCCTATGGCTACACCTTC.

This clonotype has only a few counts. The V gene is TRBV6-5, the J gene TRBJ2-7; weak D call: TRBD1 (5 bases). Germline assignment: CDR1 MNHEY and CDR2 SVGAGI. This CDR3 contains 15 residues. The V end lost 3 bases, the J end lost 3 bases, and 15 bases lay between the germline ends. The CDR3 DNA follows: TGTGCCAGCAGTTATTCAGGCAGGGTAATCTACGAGCAGTACTTC. Encoded protein: CASSYSGRVIYEQYF.

A few counts support this clonotype. This chain uses TRBV7-8 with TRBJ2-1; perhaps D is TRBD1 or TRBD2 (5 bases each). The germline gives CDR1 SGHVS, CDR2 FQNEAQ. With 5 bases removed from V and 7 bases from J, the gap between germline ends came to 15 bases. The CDR3 is made up of 14 amino acids. The CDR3 bases are TGTGCCAGCAGCCGGGGCCCCAACGGGAATGAGCAGTTCTTC. This sequence encodes CASSRGPNGNEQFF.

This clonotype came up a few times. V gene TRBV2 combines with J gene TRBJ2-5; the D call may be TRBD1 or TRBD2 (5 bases each). CDR3 length equals 13 residues. The germline V gene has CDR1 SNHLY and CDR2 FYNNEI. With 6 bases removed from V and 5 bases from J, the gap between germline ends came to 13 bases. CDR3 in amino acids: CASRRGVGETQYF. The CDR3 bases are TGTGCCAGCAGGAGGGGAGTCGGTGAGACCCAGTACTTC.

This clonotype has only a few counts. This chain connects TRBV28 to TRBJ1-5, with D maybe TRBD1 (6 bases). This CDR3 is 14 amino acids long. Germline V gene data show CDR1 as MDHEN and CDR2 as SYDVKM. Trimming stripped 7 bases from V and 6 bases from J, with 16 bases between. The CDR3: CASTHNREGQPQHF. CDR3 bases: TGTGCCAGCACCCACAACAGGGAGGGTCAGCCCCAGCATTTT.

The chain links TRBV28 to TRBJ1-4; D remains ambiguous. The V gene's germline CDR1 is MDHEN and CDR2 SYDVKM. V was trimmed by 8 bases and J by 3 bases, leaving 10 bases between them. This CDR3 is built from 13 residues. The CDR3 loop is CASWQTPNEKLFF. In DNA, the CDR3 is TGTGCCAGCTGGCAAACCCCTAATGAAAAACTGTTTTTT.

The chain links TRBV27 to TRBJ2-7, with TRBD1 identical over 9 bases. The CDR3 runs 13 residues. Per the germline V gene, CDR1 is MNHEY and CDR2 is SMNVEV (reference sequence). The V and J ends lost 3 bases and 5 bases, in that order; junction bases with no gene match: 2. CDR3 loop: CASSFNRGHEQYF. CDR3 DNA: TGTGCCAGCAGTTTTAACAGGGGGCACGAGCAGTACTTC.

This clonotype was seen a few times. This chain joins TRBV27 and TRBJ1-5; a possible D gene is TRBD1 (6 bases). Trimming left V 7 bases short and J 4 bases short, with 14 bases between. This CDR3 spans 14 amino acids. The germline gives CDR1 MNHEY, CDR2 SMNVEV (reference sequence). The CDR3 DNA reads TGTGCCAGCAAGCGGACCCAGGGGAATCAGCCCCAGCATTTT. The encoded protein is CASKRTQGNQPQHF.

The chain joins TRBV27 to TRBJ2-1; a possible D gene is TRBD2 (6 bases). This CDR3 has 15 amino acids. The V gene lost 8 bases and the J gene lost 3 bases, with 17 bases spanning the gap. Germline V lookup: CDR1 MNHEY, CDR2 SMNVEV (reference sequence). This CDR3 reads CASSGARDHYNEQFF. Here the CDR3 DNA reads TGTGCCAGCTCGGGAGCCCGGGACCACTACAATGAGCAGTTCTTC.

About this clonotype: One end of the junction is discordant with germline, which a read error may explain. The J gene is TRBJ2-5, the V gene TRBV20-1; the match to TRBD2 covers 11 bases. Germline V lookup: CDR1 DFQATT, CDR2 SNEGSKA (reference sequence). The CDR3 extends over 14 amino acids. CDR3 residues: CSTSLLAGGETQYF. CDR3 nucleotide sequence: TGCAGTACTAGTCTCCTAGCGGGAGGAGAGACCCAGTACTTC.

This clonotype was found a few times. The chain recombines TRBV7-3 with TRBJ1-1; 7 positions match TRBD1. The V gene end was trimmed by 5 bases and the J gene end by 3 bases; junction bases not matched to a gene: 3. The CDR3 is 13 residues long. Per the germline V gene, CDR1 is SGHTA and CDR2 is FQGTGA. The CDR3: CASSRQGDTEAFF. In DNA, the CDR3 is TGTGCCAGCAGCCGACAGGGAGACACTGAAGCTTTCTTT. The full variable domain, in which reference TRBV7-3 and TRBJ1-1 provide the parts outside the CDR3, is GAGVSQTPSNKVTEKGKYVELRCDPISGHTALYWYRQSLGQGPEFLIYFQGTGAADDSGLPNDRFFAVRPEGSVSTLKIQRTERGDSAVYLCASSRQGDTEAFFGQGTRLTVV.

The V call is TRBV29-1, the J call TRBJ1-1; 8 positions agree with TRBD1. V was clipped by 7 bases and J by 11 bases; unmatched bases: 12. CDR3 length equals 12 residues. Germline CDR1 reads SQVTM; CDR2 reads ANQGSEA. CDR3 coding DNA: TGCAGCGGCCATGGACAGGGAATCGGGGCTTTCTTT. As protein: CSGHGQGIGAFF. Filled out from reference TRBV29-1 and TRBJ1-1, the complete variable domain reads SAVISQKPSRDICQRGTSLTIQCQVDSQVTMMFWYRQQPGQSLTLIATANQGSEATYESGFVIDKFPISRPNLTFSTLTVSNMSPEDSSIYLCSGHGQGIGAFFGQGTRLTVV.

The rearrangement joins TRBV20-1 to TRBJ1-4; 7 bases line up with TRBD1. The CDR3 is 12 amino acids. V trimming: 4 bases; J trimming: 8 bases; junction bases outside the gene matches: 4. From germline, CDR1 is DFQATT and CDR2 SNEGSKA (reference sequence). In DNA form, the CDR3 reads TGCAGTGCTACCCAGGGGGGGGAAAAACTGTTTTTT. It is translated as CSATQGGEKLFF.